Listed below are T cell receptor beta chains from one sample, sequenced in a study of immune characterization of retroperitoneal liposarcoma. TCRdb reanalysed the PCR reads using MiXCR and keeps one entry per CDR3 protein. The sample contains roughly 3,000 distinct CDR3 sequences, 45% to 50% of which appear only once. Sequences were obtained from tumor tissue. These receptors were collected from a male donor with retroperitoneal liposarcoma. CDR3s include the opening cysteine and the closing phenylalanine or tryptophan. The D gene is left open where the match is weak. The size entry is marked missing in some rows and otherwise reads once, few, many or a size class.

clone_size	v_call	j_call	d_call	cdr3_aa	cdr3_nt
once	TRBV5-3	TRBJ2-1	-	CASSLDRSIVYNEQFF	TGTGCCAGCAGCTTGGATCGTTCAATAGTCTACAATGAGCAGTTCTTC
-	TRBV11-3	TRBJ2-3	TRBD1	CASSPTTWTGGGGTQYF	TGTGCCAGCAGCCCAACCACCTGGACAGGGGGCGGCGGTACGCAGTATTTT
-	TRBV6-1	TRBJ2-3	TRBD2	CASSGTSGGADTQYF	TGTGCCAGCAGTGGGACTAGCGGGGGGGCAGATACGCAGTATTTT
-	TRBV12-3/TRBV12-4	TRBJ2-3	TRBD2	CASSLGTSYTADTQYF	TGTGCCAGCAGTTTAGGGACTAGTTACACCGCAGATACGCAGTATTTT
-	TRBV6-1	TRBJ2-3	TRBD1	CASRYQQGAMDTQYF	TGTGCCAGCCGCTACCAACAGGGGGCAATGGATACGCAGTATTTT
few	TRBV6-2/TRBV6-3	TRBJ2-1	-	CASSYRRHNEQFF	TGTGCCAGCAGTTACAGACGACACAATGAGCAGTTCTTC
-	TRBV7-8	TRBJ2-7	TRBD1	CASRGGRQGSVEQYF	TGTGCCAGCCGAGGCGGTAGACAGGGATCGGTTGAGCAGTACTTC
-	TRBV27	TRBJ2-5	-	CASSLLPGTQETQYF	TGTGCCAGCAGTTTATTACCGGGGACACAAGAGACCCAGTACTTC
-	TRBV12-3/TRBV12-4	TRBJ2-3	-	CASSFGSDTQYF	TGTGCCAGCAGTTTCGGGTCAGATACGCAGTATTTT
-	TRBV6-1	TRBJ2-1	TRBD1	CASSVQTGDNEQFF	TGTGCCAGCAGTGTTCAGACAGGGGACAATGAGCAGTTCTTC
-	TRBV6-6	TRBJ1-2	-	CASSYSPRIQNIGYTF	TGTGCCAGCAGTTACTCTCCCAGGATTCAGAACATAGGCTACACCTTC
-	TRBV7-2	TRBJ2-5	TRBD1	CASSLGGLGTGHIETQYF	TGTGCCAGCAGCCTAGGCGGTTTAGGGACAGGACATATAGAGACCCAGTACTTC
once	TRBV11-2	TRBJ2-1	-	CASSLDPPQGRPYNEQFF	TGTGCCAGCAGCTTAGACCCCCCCCAGGGTAGGCCCTACAATGAGCAGTTCTTC
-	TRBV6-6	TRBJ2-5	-	CASSYAQVETQYF	TGTGCCAGCAGTTACGCACAGGTAGAGACCCAGTACTTC
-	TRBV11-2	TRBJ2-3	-	CASSFYPAGTETQYF	TGTGCCAGCAGCTTCTACCCTGCGGGAACCGAGACCCAGTACTTT
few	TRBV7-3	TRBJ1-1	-	CASSSGGWNTEAFF	TGTGCCAGCAGCTCGGGGGGGTGGAACACTGAAGCTTTCTTT
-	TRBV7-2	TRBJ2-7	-	CASSLAGTGYEQYF	TGTGCCAGCAGCTTAGCGGGGACTGGCTACGAGCAGTACTTC
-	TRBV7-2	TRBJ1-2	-	CASSLKTRASRGYTF	TGTGCCAGCAGCTTAAAAACCCGGGCCTCGAGGGGCTACACCTTC
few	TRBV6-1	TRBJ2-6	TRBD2	CASSEGGGGGANVLTF	TGTGCCAGCAGTGAAGGGGGGGGTGGCGGGGCCAACGTCCTGACTTTC
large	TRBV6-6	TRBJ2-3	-	CASSYSPASPPDTQYF	TGTGCCAGCAGTTACTCCCCTGCTTCCCCGCCAGATACGCAGTATTTT
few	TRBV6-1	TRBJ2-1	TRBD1	CASSERGQGVDEQFF	TGTGCCAGCAGTGAAAGGGGACAGGGTGTCGATGAGCAGTTCTTC
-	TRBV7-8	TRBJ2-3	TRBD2	CASSLGGAGATDTQYF	TGTGCCAGCAGCTTAGGGGGAGCGGGAGCCACAGATACGCAGTATTTT
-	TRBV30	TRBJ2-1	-	CACIKTVGDEQFF	TGTGCCTGCATAAAGACGGTCGGGGATGAGCAGTTCTTC
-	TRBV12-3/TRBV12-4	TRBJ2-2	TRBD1	CASSSPGTENTGELFF	TGTGCCAGCAGTTCCCCGGGGACAGAGAACACCGGGGAGCTGTTTTTT
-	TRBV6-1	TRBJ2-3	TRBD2	CASRYGTSGRYSGDTQYF	TGTGCCAGCAGATACGGGACTAGCGGGAGGTATTCTGGGGATACGCAGTATTTT
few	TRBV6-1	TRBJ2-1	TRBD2	CASSEVAGGRNEQFF	TGTGCCAGCAGTGAAGTAGCGGGTGGAAGGAATGAGCAGTTCTTC
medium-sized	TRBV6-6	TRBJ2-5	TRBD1	CASSPIGTEETQYF	TGTGCCAGCAGTCCGATTGGGACAGAAGAGACCCAGTACTTC
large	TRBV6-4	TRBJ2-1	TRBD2	CASSDSTSGSNEQFF	TGTGCCAGCAGTGACTCGACTAGCGGGAGCAATGAGCAGTTCTTC
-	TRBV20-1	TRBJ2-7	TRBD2	CSARVTSGGSYEQYF	TGCAGTGCTAGAGTCACTAGCGGGGGGTCCTACGAGCAGTACTTC
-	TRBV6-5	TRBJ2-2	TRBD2	CASRRTSGRSSGELFF	TGTGCCAGCAGAAGAACTAGCGGGAGGTCCAGCGGGGAGCTGTTTTTT
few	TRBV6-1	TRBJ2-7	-	CASRTLGRYEQYF	TGTGCCAGCAGAACACTCGGGCGGTATGAGCAGTACTTC
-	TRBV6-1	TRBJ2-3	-	CASSTPQSTDTQYF	TGTGCCAGCAGTACCCCCCAGAGCACAGATACGCAGTATTTT
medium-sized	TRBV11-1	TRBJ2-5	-	CASSSDRASGTLQYF	TGTGCCAGCAGCTCCGACAGGGCTAGCGGAACTTTGCAGTACTTC
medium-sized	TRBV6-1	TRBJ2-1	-	CASSESASSYNEQFF	TGTGCCAGCAGTGAATCGGCTTCTTCCTACAATGAGCAGTTCTTC
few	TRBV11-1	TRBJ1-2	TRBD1	CASSTRTGGLSGYTF	TGTGCCAGCAGCACCCGGACAGGGGGGCTCAGCGGCTACACCTTC
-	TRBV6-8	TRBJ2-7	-	CASSPRSPPYEQYF	TGTGCCAGCAGTCCACGGAGTCCACCCTACGAGCAGTACTTC
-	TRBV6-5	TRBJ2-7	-	CASSYQAEDEQYF	TGTGCCAGCAGTTACCAAGCGGAGGACGAGCAGTACTTC
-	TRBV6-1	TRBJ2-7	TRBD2	CASTKWGLADHNEQYF	TGTGCCAGCACCAAGTGGGGACTAGCGGACCACAATGAGCAGTACTTC
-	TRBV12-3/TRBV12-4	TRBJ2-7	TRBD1	CASSPLGQGPNEQYF	TGTGCCAGCAGTCCCCTGGGACAGGGCCCTAACGAGCAGTACTTC
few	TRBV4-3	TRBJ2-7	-	CASSQEMRRVYEQYF	TGCGCCAGCAGCCAAGAGATGAGAAGAGTCTACGAGCAGTACTTC
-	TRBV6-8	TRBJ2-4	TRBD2	CASRDSGGGNIQYF	TGTGCCAGCAGGGATTCCGGGGGGGGAAACATTCAGTACTTC